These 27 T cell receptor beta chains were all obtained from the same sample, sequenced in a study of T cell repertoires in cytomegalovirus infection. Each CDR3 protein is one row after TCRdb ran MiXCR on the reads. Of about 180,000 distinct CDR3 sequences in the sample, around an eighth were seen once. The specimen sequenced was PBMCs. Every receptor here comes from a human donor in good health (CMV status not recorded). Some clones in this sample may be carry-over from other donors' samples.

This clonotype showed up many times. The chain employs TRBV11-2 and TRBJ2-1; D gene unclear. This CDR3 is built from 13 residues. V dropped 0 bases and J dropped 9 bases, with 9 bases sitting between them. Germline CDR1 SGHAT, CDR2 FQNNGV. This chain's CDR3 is CASSLDTWPEQFF. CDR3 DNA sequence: TGTGCCAGCAGCTTAGATACGTGGCCTGAGCAGTTCTTC.

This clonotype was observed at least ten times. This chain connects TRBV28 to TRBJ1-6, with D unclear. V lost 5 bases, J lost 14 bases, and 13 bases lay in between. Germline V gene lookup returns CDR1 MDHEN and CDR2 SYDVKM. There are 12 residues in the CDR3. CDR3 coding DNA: TGTGCCAGCAGTCCCCCTGGCGAGTCCCTCCACTTT. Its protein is CASSPPGESLHF.

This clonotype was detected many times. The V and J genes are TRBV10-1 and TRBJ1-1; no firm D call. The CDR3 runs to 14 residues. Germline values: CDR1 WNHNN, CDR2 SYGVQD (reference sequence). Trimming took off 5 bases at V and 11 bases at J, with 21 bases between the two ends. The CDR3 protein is CASSPTSSGLGAFF. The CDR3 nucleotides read TGCGCCAGCAGTCCTACCTCATCAGGCTTGGGGGCTTTCTTT.

CDR3 protein: CASSTQKNQPQHF. The CDR3 DNA is TGTGCCAGTAGTACCCAGAAGAATCAGCCCCAGCATTTT. The chain recombines TRBV19 with TRBJ1-5; D unresolved. This CDR3 comprises 13 residues. V lost 4 bases and J lost 4, with 8 bases in between. Germline-derived CDR1 and CDR2 are LNHDA and SQIVND (reference sequence). The full variable domain, rest sourced from reference TRBV19 and TRBJ1-5, is DGGITQSPKYLFRKEGQNVTLSCEQNLNHDAMYWYRQDPGQGLRLIYYSQIVNDFQKGDIAEGYSVSREKKESFPLTVTSAQKNPTAFYLCASSTQKNQPQHFGDGTRLSIL.

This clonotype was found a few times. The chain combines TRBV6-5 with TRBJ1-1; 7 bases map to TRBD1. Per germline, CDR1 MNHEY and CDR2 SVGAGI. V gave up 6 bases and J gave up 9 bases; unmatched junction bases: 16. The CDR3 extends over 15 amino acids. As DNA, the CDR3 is TGTGCCAGCAGCTACGGGGGACAGACCCTTTCTAAAGCTTTCTTT. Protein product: CASSYGGQTLSKAFF.

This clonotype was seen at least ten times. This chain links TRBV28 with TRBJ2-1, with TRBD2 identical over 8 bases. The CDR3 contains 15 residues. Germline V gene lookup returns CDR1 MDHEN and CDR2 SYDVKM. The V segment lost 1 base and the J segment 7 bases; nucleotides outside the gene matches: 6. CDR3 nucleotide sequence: TGTGCCAGCAGTTTATTGACTAGCGAGGGGAATGAGCAGTTCTTC. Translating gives CASSLLTSEGNEQFF.

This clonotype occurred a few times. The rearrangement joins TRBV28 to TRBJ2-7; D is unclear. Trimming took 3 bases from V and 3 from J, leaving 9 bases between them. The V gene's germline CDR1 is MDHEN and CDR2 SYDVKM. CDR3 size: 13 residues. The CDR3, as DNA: TGTGCCAGCAGTTTGGCGGACCGCTACGAGCAGTACTTC. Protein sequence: CASSLADRYEQYF.

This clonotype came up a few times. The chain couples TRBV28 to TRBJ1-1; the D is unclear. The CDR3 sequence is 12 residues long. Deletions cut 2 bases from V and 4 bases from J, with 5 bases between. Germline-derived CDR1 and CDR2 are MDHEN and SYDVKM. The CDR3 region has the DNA TGTGCCAGCAGTTTAGTCCGCACTGAAGCTTTCTTT. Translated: CASSLVRTEAFF. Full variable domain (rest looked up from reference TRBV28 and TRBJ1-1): DVKVTQSSRYLVKRTGEKVFLECVQDMDHENMFWYRQDPGLGLRLIYFSYDVKMKEKGDIPEGYSVSREKKERFSLILESASTNQTSMYLCASSLVRTEAFFGQGTRLTVV.

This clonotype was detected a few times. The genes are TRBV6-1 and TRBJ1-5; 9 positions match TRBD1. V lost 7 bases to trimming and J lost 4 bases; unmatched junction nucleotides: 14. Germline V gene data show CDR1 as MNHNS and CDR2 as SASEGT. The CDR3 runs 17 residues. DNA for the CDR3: TGTGCCAGCAACTACCCCACGACAGGGGGAAAAAATCAGCCCCAGCATTTT. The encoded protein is CASNYPTTGGKNQPQHF.

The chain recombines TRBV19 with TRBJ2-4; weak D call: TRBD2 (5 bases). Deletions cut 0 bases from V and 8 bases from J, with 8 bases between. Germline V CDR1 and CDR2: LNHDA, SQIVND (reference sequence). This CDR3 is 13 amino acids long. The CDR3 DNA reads TGTGCCAGTAGTATAGATCGGGGTGACATTCAGTACTTC. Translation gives CASSIDRGDIQYF.

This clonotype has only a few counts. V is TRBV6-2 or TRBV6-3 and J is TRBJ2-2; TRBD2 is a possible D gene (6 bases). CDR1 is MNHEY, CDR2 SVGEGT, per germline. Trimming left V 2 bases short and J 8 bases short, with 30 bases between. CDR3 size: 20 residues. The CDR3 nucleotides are TGTGCCAGCAGTTACCCTACACCGACTAGAGCGAGCACCATTCGGGGGGAGCTGTTTTTT. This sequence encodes CASSYPTPTRASTIRGELFF.

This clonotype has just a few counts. CDR3 protein: CSVRTGSYNEQFF. The CDR3 coding sequence is TGCAGCGTCCGGACTGGCTCCTACAATGAGCAGTTCTTC. The chain carries TRBV29-1 and TRBJ2-1; a possible D gene is TRBD2 (5 bases). This CDR3 comprises 13 residues. V gave up 6 bases and J gave up 0 bases, with 9 bases separating them. Germline V gives CDR1 SQVTM, CDR2 ANQGSEA.

CDR3 amino acids: CASNPYTAQETQYF. The CDR3 nucleotides are TGCGCCAGCAACCCCTACACAGCTCAAGAGACCCAGTACTTC. This rearrangement joins TRBV5-1 to TRBJ2-5; no definite D call. Germline V gene sequence: CDR1 SGHRS, CDR2 YFSETQ. This CDR3 has 14 amino acids. The V end was cut by 6 bases, the J end by 2 bases, with 14 bases between.

The CDR3 nucleotides are TGTGCCAGCAGCCCGACAGGGTTCGAAGATACGCAGTATTTT. It yields the protein CASSPTGFEDTQYF. The chain employs TRBV7-9 and TRBJ2-3; 7 positions agree with TRBD1. This CDR3 spans 14 amino acids. Unmatched junction bases numbered 7, after V lost 5 bases and J lost 5 bases. Germline CDR1 reads SEHNR; CDR2 reads FQNEAQ (reference sequence).

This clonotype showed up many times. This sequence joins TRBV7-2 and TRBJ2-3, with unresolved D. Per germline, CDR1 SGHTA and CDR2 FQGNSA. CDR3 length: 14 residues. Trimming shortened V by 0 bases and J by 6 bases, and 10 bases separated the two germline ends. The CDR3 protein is CASSLAGLRDTQYF. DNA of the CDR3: TGTGCCAGCAGCTTAGCAGGGCTCAGGGATACGCAGTATTTT.

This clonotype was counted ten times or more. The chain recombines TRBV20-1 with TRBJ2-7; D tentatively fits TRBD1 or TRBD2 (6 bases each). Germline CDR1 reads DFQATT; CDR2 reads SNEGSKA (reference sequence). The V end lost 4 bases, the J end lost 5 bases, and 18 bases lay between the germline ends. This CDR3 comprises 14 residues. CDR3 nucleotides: TGCAGTGCTATACGGACTATTGGGGGCCACGAGCAGTACTTC. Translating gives CSAIRTIGGHEQYF.

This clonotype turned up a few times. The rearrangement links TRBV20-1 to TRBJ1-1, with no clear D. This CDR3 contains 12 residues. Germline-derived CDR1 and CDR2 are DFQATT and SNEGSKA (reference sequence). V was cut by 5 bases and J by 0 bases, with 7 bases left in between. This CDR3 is CSAHAVNTEAFF. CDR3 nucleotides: TGCAGTGCTCATGCAGTGAACACTGAAGCTTTCTTT.

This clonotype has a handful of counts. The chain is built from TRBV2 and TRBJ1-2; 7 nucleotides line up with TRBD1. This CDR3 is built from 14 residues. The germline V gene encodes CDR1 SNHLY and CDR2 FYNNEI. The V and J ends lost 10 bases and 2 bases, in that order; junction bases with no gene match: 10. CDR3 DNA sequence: TGTGCCAAAGTCCCTTCGACAGGGAACTATGGCTACACCTTC. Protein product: CAKVPSTGNYGYTF.

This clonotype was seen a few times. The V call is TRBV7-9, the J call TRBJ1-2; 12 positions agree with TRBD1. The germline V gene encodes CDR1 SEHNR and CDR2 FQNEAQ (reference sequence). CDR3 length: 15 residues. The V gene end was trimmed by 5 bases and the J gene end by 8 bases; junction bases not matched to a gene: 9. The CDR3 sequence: CASSPSGQGAGGYTF. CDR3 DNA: TGTGCCAGCAGCCCCTCGGGACAGGGGGCCGGAGGCTACACCTTC.

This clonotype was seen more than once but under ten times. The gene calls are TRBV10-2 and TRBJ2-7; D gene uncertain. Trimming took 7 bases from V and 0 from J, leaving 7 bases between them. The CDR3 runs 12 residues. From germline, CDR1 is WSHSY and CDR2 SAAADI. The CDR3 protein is CASMFSSYEQYF. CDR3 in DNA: TGCGCCAGCATGTTCAGCTCCTACGAGCAGTACTTC.

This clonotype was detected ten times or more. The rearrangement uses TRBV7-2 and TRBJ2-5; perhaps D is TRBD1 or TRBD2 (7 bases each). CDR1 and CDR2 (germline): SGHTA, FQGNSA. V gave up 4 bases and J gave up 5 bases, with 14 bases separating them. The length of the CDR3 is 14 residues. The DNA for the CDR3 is TGTGCCAGCAGCTGGGAGGGGGCCCCCGAGACCCAGTACTTC. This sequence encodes CASSWEGAPETQYF.

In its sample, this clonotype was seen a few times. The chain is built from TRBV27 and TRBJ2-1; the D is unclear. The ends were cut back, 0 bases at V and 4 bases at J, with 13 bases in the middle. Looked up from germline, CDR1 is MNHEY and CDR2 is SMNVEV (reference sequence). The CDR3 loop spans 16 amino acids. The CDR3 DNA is TGTGCCAGCAGTTTATCCCCGCTACGGCTATACAATGAGCAGTTCTTC. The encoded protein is CASSLSPLRLYNEQFF.

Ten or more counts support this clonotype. The CDR3 loop is CASSSTGGYGYTF. The CDR3, as DNA: TGTGCCAGCAGCTCTACCGGCGGCTATGGCTACACCTTC. The V and J genes are TRBV7-2 and TRBJ1-2; D gene uncertain. The CDR3 extends over 13 amino acids. Germline V gene lookup returns CDR1 SGHTA and CDR2 FQGNSA. V lost 4 bases and J lost 4, with 10 bases in between.

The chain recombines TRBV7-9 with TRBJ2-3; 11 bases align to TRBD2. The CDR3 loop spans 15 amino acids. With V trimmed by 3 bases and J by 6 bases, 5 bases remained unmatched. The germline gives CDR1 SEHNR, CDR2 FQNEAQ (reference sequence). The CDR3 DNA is TGTGCCAGCAGCTTCACTAGCGGGGGTGACGATACGCAGTATTTT. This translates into CASSFTSGGDDTQYF.

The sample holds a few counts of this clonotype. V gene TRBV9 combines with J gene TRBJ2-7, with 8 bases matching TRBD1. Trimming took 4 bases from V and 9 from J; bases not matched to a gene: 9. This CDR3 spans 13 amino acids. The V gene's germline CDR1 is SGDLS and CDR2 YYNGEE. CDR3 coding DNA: TGTGCCAGCAGCCTTGGGACAGGTGGCGGGCAGTACTTC. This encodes CASSLGTGGGQYF.

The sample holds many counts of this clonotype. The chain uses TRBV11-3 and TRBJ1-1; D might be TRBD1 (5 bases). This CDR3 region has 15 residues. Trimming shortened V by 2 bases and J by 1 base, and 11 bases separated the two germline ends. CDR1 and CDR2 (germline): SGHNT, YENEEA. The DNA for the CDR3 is TGTGCCAGCAGCTTACGTGAAGGGGCGAACACTGAAGCTTTCTTT. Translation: CASSLREGANTEAFF.

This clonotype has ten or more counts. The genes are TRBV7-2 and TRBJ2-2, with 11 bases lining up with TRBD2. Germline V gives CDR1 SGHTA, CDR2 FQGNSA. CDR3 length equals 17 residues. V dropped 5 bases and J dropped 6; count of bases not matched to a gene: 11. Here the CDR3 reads CASSRNLLSGRAGELFF. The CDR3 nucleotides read TGTGCCAGCAGCCGAAACTTACTTAGCGGGAGGGCCGGGGAGCTGTTTTTT.